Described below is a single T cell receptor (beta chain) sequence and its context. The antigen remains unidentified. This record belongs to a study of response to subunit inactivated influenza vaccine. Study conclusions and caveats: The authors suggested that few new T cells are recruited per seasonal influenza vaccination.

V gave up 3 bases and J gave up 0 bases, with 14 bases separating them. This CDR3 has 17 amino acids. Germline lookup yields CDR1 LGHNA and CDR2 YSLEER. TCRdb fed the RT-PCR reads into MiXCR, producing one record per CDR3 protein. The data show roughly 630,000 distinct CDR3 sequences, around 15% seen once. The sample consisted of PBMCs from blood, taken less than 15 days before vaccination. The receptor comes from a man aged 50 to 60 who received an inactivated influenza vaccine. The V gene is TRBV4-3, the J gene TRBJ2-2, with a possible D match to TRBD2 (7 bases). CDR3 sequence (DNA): TGCGCCAGCAGCCAGATTGTGGGGGGGCCGAACACCGGGGAGCTGTTTTTT. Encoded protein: CASSQIVGGPNTGELFF.